This T cell receptor beta chain was identified in a study of siplizumab effects on memory and regulatory T cells. The CDR3 extends over 16 amino acids. CDR1 is LNHDA, CDR2 SQIVND, per germline (reference sequence). The trim removed 3 bases at V and 6 bases at J, leaving 12 bases unmatched. Assay used: immunoSEQ multiplex PCR; TCRdb lists only in-frame clones, some missing. Of roughly 92,000 clones listed, 85% to 95% are singletons. Sequencing was done on a sample of non-Treg CD4+ T cells sorted from blood. V is TRBV19 and J is TRBJ2-7, with 9 bases fitting TRBD1. This sequence was found in a human donor in good health. CDR3 nucleotides: TGTGCCAGTAGTATTCTCGGGACAGGGAATATGGCCGAGCAGTACTTC. Amino acid sequence: CASSILGTGNMAEQYF.